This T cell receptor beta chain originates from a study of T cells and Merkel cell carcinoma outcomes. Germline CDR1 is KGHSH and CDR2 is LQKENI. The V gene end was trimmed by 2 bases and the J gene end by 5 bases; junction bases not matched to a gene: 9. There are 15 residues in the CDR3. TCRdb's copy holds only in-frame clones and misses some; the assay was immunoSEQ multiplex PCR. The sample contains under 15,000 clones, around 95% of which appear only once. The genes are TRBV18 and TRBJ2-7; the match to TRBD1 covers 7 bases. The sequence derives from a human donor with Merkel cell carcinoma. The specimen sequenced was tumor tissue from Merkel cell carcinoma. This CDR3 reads CASSPSRGQSHEQYF. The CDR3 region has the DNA TGTGCCAGCTCACCATCCCGGGGACAGAGCCACGAGCAGTACTTC. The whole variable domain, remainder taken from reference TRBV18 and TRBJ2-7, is NAGVMQNPRHLVRRRGQEARLRCSPMKGHSHVYWYRQLPEEGLKFMVYLQKENIIDESGMPKERFSAEFPKEGPSILRIQQVVRGDSAAYFCASSPSRGQSHEQYFGPGTRLTVT.